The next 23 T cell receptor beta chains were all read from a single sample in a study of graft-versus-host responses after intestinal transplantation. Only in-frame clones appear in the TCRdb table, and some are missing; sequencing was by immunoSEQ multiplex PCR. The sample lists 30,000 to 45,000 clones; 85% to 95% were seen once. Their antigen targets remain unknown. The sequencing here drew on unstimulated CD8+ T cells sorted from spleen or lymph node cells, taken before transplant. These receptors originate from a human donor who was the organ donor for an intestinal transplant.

The CDR3 DNA reads TGTGCCAGCAGCTTAGCATCGAGATCCTTTGATGAGCAGTTCTTC. Translating gives CASSLASRSFDEQFF. V usage is TRBV11-2 and J usage is TRBJ2-1; D remains ambiguous. From germline, CDR1 is SGHAT and CDR2 FQNNGV. The CDR3 is 15 residues long. Deletions cut 1 base from V and 8 bases from J, with 15 bases between.

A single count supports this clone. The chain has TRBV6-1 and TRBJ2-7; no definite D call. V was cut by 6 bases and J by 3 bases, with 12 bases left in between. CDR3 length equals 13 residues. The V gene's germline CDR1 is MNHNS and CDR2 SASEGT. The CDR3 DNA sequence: TGTGCCAGCAGCTTTGGCCCCAGCTACGAGCAGTACTTC. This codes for CASSFGPSYEQYF.

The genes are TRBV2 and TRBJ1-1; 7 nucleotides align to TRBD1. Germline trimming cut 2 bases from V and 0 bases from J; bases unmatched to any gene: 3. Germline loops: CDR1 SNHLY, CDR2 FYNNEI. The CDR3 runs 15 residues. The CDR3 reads CASSESQGMNTEAFF. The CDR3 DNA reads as TGTGCCAGCAGTGAATCACAGGGGATGAACACTGAAGCTTTCTTT.

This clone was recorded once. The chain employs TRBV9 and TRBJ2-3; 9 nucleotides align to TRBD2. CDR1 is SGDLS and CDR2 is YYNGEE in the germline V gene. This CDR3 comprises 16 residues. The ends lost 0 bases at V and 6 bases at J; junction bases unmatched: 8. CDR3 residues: CASSVEPGLAGDTQYF. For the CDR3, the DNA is TGTGCCAGCAGCGTAGAACCGGGACTAGCCGGGGATACGCAGTATTTT. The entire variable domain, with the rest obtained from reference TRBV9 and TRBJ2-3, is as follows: DSGVTQTPKHLITATGQRVTLRCSPRSGDLSVYWYQQSLDQGLQFLIQYYNGEERAKGNILERFSAQQFPDLHSELNLSSLELGDSALYFCASSVEPGLAGDTQYFGPGTRLTVL.

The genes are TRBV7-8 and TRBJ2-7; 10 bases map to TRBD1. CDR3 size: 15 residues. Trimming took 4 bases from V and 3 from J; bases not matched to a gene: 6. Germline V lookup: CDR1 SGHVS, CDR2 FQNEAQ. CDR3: CASSSSGTGDYEQYF. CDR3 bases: TGTGCCAGCAGCTCATCCGGGACAGGGGACTACGAGCAGTACTTC.

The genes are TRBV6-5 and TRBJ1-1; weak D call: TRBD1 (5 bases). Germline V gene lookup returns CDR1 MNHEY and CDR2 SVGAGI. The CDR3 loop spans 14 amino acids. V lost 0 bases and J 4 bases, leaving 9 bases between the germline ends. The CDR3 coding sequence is TGTGCCAGCAGTTACTCGACTGGGGGCACTGAAGCTTTCTTT. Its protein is CASSYSTGGTEAFF.

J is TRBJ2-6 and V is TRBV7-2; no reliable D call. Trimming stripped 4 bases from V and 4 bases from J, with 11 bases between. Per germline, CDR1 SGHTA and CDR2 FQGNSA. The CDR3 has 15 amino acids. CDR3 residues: CASSSWTPGANVLTF. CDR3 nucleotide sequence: TGTGCCAGCAGCTCGTGGACGCCCGGGGCCAACGTCCTGACTTTC.

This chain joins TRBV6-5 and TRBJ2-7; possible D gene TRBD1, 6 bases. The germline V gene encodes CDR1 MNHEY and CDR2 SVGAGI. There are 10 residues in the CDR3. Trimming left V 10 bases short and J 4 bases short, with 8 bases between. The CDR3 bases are TGTGCCATCCAGGGGTACGAGCAGTACTTC. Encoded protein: CAIQGYEQYF.

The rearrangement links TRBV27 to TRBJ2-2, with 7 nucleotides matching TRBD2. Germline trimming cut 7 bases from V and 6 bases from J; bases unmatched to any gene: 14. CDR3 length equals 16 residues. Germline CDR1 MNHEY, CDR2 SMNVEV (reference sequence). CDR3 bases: TGTGCCAGCAAGGAGGAGCGGGAAAATCTCTCCGGGGAGCTGTTTTTT. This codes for CASKEERENLSGELFF.

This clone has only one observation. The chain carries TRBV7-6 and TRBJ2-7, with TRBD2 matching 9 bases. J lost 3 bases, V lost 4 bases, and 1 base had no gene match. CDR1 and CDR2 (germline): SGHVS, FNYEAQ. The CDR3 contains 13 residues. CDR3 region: CASSWRGGYEQYF. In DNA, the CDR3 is TGTGCCAGCAGCTGGCGGGGGGGCTACGAGCAGTACTTC.

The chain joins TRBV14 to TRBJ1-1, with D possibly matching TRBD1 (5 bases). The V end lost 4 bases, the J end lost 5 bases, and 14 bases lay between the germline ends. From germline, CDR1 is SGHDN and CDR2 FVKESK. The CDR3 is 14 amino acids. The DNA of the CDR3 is TGTGCCAGCAGCCGCCCGCCGGAGGGGACTGAAGCTTTCTTT. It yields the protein CASSRPPEGTEAFF. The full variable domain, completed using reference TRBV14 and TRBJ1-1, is EAGVTQFPSHSVIEKGQTVTLRCDPISGHDNLYWYRRVMGKEIKFLLHFVKESKQDESGMPNNRFLAERTGGTYSTLKVQPAELEDSGVYFCASSRPPEGTEAFFGQGTRLTVV.

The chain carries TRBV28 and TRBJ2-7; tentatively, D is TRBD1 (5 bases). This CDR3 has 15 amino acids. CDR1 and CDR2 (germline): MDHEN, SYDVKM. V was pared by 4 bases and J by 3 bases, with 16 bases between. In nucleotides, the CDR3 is TGTGCCAGCAGTTCCCAAGGGGCCCCCCGCTACGAGCAGTACTTC. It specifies CASSSQGAPRYEQYF. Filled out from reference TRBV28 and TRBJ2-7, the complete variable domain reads DVKVTQSSRYLVKRTGEKVFLECVQDMDHENMFWYRQDPGLGLRLIYFSYDVKMKEKGDIPEGYSVSREKKERFSLILESASTNQTSMYLCASSSQGAPRYEQYFGPGTRLTVT.

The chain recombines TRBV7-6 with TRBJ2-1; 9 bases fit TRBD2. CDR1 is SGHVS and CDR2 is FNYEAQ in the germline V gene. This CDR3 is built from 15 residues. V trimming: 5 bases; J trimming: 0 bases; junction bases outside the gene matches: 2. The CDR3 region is CASSLSGSSYNEQFF. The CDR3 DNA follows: TGTGCCAGCAGCCTTAGCGGGAGCTCCTACAATGAGCAGTTCTTC.

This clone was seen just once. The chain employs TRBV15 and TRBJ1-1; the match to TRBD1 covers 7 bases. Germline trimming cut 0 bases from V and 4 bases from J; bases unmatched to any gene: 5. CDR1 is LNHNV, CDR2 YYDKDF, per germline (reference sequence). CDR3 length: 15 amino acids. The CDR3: CATSRDKGAGTEAFF. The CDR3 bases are TGTGCCACCAGCAGAGATAAGGGGGCAGGCACTGAAGCTTTCTTT.

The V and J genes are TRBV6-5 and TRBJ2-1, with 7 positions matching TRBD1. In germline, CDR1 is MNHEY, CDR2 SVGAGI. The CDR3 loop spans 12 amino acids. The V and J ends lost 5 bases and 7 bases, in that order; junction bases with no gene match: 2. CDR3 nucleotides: TGTGCCAGCAGTACGGACAGGAATGAGCAGTTCTTC. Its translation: CASSTDRNEQFF.

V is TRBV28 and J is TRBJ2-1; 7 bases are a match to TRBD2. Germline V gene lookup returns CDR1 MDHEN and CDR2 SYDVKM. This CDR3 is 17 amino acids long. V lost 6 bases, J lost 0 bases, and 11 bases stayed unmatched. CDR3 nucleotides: TGTGCCAGCAGCCTTTATGTAGGCGGGAGCTCCTACAATGAGCAGTTCTTC. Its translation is CASSLYVGGSSYNEQFF.

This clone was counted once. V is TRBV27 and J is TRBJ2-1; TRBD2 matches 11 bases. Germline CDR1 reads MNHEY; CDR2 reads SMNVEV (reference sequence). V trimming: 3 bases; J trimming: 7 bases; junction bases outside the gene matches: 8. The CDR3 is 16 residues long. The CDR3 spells CASSLLAGGLRNEQFF. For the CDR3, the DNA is TGTGCCAGCAGTTTGCTAGCGGGAGGCCTCAGGAATGAGCAGTTCTTC.

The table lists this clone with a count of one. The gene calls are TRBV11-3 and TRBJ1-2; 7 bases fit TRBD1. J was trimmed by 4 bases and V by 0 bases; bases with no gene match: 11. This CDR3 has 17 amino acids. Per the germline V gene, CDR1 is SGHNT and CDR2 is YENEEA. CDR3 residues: CASSLDRGQAPLYGYTF. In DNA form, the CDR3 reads TGTGCCAGCAGCTTAGATCGCGGACAGGCCCCTCTCTATGGCTACACCTTC.

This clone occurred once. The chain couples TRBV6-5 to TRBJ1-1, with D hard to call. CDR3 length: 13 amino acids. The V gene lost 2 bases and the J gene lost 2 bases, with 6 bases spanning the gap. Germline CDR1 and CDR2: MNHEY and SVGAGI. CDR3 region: CASSYRHNTEAFF. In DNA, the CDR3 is TGTGCCAGCAGTTACCGACATAACACTGAAGCTTTCTTT.

The CDR3: CASSGTSGSGETQYF. CDR3 in DNA: TGTGCCAGCAGCGGGACTAGCGGGAGCGGGGAGACCCAGTACTTC. J is TRBJ2-5 and V is TRBV11-2; 14 bases match TRBD2. The V segment lost 5 bases and the J segment 5 bases; nucleotides outside the gene matches: 4. The CDR3 has 15 amino acids. Germline CDR1 and CDR2: SGHAT and FQNNGV.

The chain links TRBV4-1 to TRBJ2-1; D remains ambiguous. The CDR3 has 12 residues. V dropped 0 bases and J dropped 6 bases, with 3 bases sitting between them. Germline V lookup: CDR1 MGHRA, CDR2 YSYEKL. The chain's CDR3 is CASSQDPNEQFF. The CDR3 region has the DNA TGCGCCAGCAGCCAAGATCCCAATGAGCAGTTCTTC.

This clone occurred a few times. CDR3 region: CASSLGQGGEGEAFF. In nucleotides, the CDR3 is TGTGCCAGCAGTTTGGGACAGGGGGGGGAGGGTGAAGCTTTCTTT. The V gene is TRBV27, the J gene TRBJ1-1; TRBD1 aligns across 11 bases. The CDR3 is made up of 15 amino acids. Trimming removed 3 bases from V and 7 bases from J; junction bases left unmatched: 7. The V gene's germline CDR1 is MNHEY and CDR2 SMNVEV (reference sequence).

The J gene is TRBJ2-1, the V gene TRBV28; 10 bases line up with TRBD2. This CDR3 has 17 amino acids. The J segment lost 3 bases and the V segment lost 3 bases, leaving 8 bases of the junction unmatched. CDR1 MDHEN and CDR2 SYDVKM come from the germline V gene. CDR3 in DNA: TGTGCCAGCAGTTTCTTAGCGGGAGGCCGCTTCTACAATGAGCAGTTCTTC. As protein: CASSFLAGGRFYNEQFF.